This TCR beta chain is drawn from a study of OX40 agonist ivuxolimab in advanced cancers. A note on the overall study: The costimulatory receptor OX40 (CD134) was targeted by ivuxolimab, a fully human IgG2 agonistic monoclonal antibody. Intravenous ivuxolimab was administered to patients every 2 weeks at six dose levels: 0.01, 0.1, 0.3, 1.5, 3 and 10 mg/kg. Of the 50 to 55 patients in dose escalation, 19 had hepatocellular carcinoma, some 15 had melanoma, 9 had renal cell carcinoma and 9 had head and neck cancer. The dose-escalation cohort was about 83% male with a mean age of around 64 years, ranging from roughly 23 to 90. Patients were allowed to have had prior anti-PD-1, anti-PD-L1 or anti-CTLA-4 therapy, and 30% to 50% of the dose-escalation patients had previously received checkpoint inhibitors. Partial responses were achieved by three dose-escalation patients, of whom one had hepatocellular carcinoma and two had cutaneous melanoma. Peripheral TCRbeta sequencing was intended to test whether TCR sequence diversity was altered and clonal T-cell expansion was caused by ivuxolimab. The paper describes the monotherapy dose-escalation part (N ≈ 49 patients) of the phase I trial of ivuxolimab. Study-wide findings and limitations: After ivuxolimab, expanded clones were on average more numerous among CD8+ T cells than among CD4+ T cells. The antigen specificity of the clonally expanded peripheral T cells was not determined. In the 0.1-3.0 mg/kg groups, partial responders were among the patients with the lowest normalized peripheral clonal expansion, particularly in CD8+ T cells. At doses of 0.1 to 3.0 mg/kg, clonal expansion of both CD4+ and CD8+ T cells in blood was seen between baseline and week 6. Low levels of normalized T-cell clonal expansion were also seen in some patients who did not respond.

Points on this clone: No antigen is known for it. The sample holds no much larger clone one base away, and base qualities are not on file.

Patients with a history of autoimmune disease or receiving systemic immunosuppression were excluded from the trial. Peripheral blood for TCR sequencing was collected from all dose cohorts at baseline, on cycle 4 day 1, and on cycle 7 day 1. Samples came from an open-label, multicenter, first-in-human phase I dose-escalation trial of ivuxolimab. Adults with locally advanced or metastatic melanoma, renal cell, hepatocellular, or head and neck squamous cell carcinoma were enrolled in the trial. Before TCR sequencing, CD4+ T cells and CD8+ T cells from peripheral blood were sorted into separate populations. To sequence the TCRbeta CDR3 region, genomic DNA was isolated from the sorted cells. The immunoSEQ Assay was used for sequencing of TCRbeta CDR3 regions. Not all clones reach the TCRdb copy of this immuneACCESS table, which keeps in-frame sequences only. Checked studies attribute under half of the gap to unresolved V genes and leave the rest unexplained. This sample gives about 50,000 clones in total; around four fifths of them show up just once. The ten largest clones capture 2.8% of the sample.

Cut back by 3 bases and 4 bases, the V and J ends lie 15 bases apart. CDR1 and CDR2, looked up from the germline V gene, are MNHEY and SVGAGI. Reading from cysteine to phenylalanine, the CDR3 counts 15 amino acids. The kept DNA is CDR3 alone, 45 bases in frame from the first base. The sample consisted of CD4+ or CD8+ T cells sorted from blood, taken in a trial of the OX40 agonist ivuxolimab. The chain is made from TRBV6-5 and TRBJ1-1; the D gene remains uncertain. This clonotype originated in an adult with an advanced solid tumor such as melanoma, head and neck, liver or kidney cancer. The CDR3: CASSYSPRPGTEAFF. In nucleotide form, the sequence is TGTGCCAGCAGTTATAGCCCACGGCCGGGCACTGAAGCTTTCTTT.